This entry is about one T cell receptor beta chain. This entry is derived from a study of blood T cell repertoires in COVID-19. For the study at large: The United States, Italy and Spain provided the acute and convalescent COVID-19 samples.

This table comes from immunoSEQ multiplex PCR, and its TCRdb copy is limited to in-frame clones, with some not included. This sample has some 300,000 clones, with approximately 90% found just once. CDR3 size: 15 residues. The germline V gene encodes CDR1 SGHNT and CDR2 YYREEE (reference sequence). V was shortened by 4 bases and J by 4 bases, with 18 bases between the two germline ends. Followed over time, Seattle patients had been enrolled while infection was active. The sample was peripheral blood. This chain links TRBV5-4 with TRBJ2-7, with D possibly matching TRBD2 (7 bases). This clonotype was sampled from a woman between 45 and 60 years old with COVID-19, enrolled during active disease. Here the CDR3 reads CASSPRGGGTYEQYF. As DNA, the CDR3 is TGTGCCAGCAGCCCGAGGGGGGGCGGGACTTACGAGCAGTACTTC.